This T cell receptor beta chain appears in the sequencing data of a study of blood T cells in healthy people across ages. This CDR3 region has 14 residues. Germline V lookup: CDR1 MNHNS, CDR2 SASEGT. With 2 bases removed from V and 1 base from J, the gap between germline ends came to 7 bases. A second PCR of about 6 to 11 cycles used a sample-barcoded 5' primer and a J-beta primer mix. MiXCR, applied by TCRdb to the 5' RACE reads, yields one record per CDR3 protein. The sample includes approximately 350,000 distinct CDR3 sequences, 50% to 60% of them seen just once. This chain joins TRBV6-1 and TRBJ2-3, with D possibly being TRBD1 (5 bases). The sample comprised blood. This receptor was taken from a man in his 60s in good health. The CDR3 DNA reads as TGTGCCAGCAGTGAACAGGGCCGCACAGATACGCAGTATTTT. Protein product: CASSEQGRTDTQYF.